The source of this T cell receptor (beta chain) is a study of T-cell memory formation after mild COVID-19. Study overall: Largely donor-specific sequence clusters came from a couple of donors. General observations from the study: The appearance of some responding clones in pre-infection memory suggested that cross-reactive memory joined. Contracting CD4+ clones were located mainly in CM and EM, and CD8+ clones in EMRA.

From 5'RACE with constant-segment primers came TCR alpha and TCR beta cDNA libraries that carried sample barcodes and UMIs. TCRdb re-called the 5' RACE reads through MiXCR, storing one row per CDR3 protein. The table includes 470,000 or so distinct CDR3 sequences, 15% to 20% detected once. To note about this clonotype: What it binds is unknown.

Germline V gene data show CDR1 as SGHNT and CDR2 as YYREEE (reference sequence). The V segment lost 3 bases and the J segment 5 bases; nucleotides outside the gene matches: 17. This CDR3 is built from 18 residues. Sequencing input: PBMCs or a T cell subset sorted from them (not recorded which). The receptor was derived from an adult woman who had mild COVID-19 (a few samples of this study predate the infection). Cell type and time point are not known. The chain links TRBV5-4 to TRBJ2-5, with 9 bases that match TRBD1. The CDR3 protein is CASSSWLTGGQGGETQYF. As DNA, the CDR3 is TGTGCCAGCAGCTCGTGGCTTACAGGGGGCCAGGGTGGGGAGACCCAGTACTTC.